The 26 T cell receptor beta chains below were found in one sample sequenced in a study of control samples from healthy donors and cancer patients. The table came from immunoSEQ multiplex PCR; TCRdb's copy has only in-frame clones and leaves some out. The profile shows some 96,000 clones, approximately 93% of them singletons. The sequenced material came from blood. The receptors come from a young man in good health.

A note on this clone: The germline gene is not matched at one end of the junction; a read error may be the cause. The chain is built from TRBV4-1 and TRBJ2-7; TRBD1 agrees at 11 bases. Germline assignment: CDR1 MGHRA and CDR2 YSYEKL. This CDR3 has 15 residues. CDR3 amino acids: CASSQDPGQGGIQDF. As DNA, the CDR3 is TGCGCCAGCAGCCAAGATCCGGGACAGGGGGGGATACAGGATTTC.

The gene calls are TRBV7-2 and TRBJ2-1; TRBD1 matches 7 bases. The CDR3 runs to 16 residues. The ends lost 2 bases at V and 8 bases at J; junction bases unmatched: 12. CDR1 SGHTA and CDR2 FQGNSA come from the germline V gene. The CDR3 nucleotides read TGTGCCAGCAGCTTAAGACCGGGACAGAGCTGGGATGAGCAGTTCTTC. It translates to CASSLRPGQSWDEQFF.

This clone was seen a single time. The rearrangement links TRBV27 to TRBJ1-6; D gene uncertain. This CDR3 is built from 18 residues. The V gene lost 2 bases and the J gene lost 4 bases, with 18 bases spanning the gap. Looked up from germline, CDR1 is MNHEY and CDR2 is SMNVEV (reference sequence). The CDR3 is CASSLVSSPTGYNSPLHF. The DNA of the CDR3 is TGTGCCAGCAGTTTAGTATCGTCCCCGACGGGGTATAATTCACCCCTCCACTTT.

The V and J genes are TRBV6-2 or TRBV6-3 and TRBJ2-7; D is perhaps TRBD2 (7 bases). The CDR3 runs to 16 residues. The V gene lost 5 bases and the J gene lost 2 bases, with 19 bases spanning the gap. Per the germline V gene, CDR1 is MNHEY and CDR2 is SVGEGT. Here the CDR3 reads CASSDGGRGEAYEQYF. CDR3 sequence (DNA): TGTGCCAGCAGTGACGGTGGGAGGGGGGAAGCCTACGAGCAGTACTTC.

The rearrangement links TRBV4-2 to TRBJ2-7, with a tentative D call TRBD1 (6 bases). Germline-derived CDR1 and CDR2 are LGHNA and YNFKEQ. V gave up 1 base and J gave up 2 bases, with 12 bases separating them. The CDR3 runs to 15 residues. CDR3 sequence reads: CASSQVSQGTYEQYF. The CDR3 DNA follows: TGTGCCAGCAGCCAAGTATCACAGGGAACCTACGAGCAGTACTTC.

In this sample, this clone turned up once. The V gene is TRBV7-9, the J gene TRBJ2-7; tentatively, D is TRBD1 (6 bases). The CDR3 runs 16 residues. V lost 1 base to trimming and J lost 0 bases, with 13 bases between them. CDR1 is SEHNR, CDR2 FQNEAQ, per germline (reference sequence). The CDR3 loop is CASSLGDGTHSYEQYF. Here the CDR3 DNA reads TGTGCCAGCAGCTTAGGAGACGGGACACACTCCTACGAGCAGTACTTC.

The chain's CDR3 is CASSTESYNEQFF. CDR3 sequence (DNA): TGTGCCAGTAGTACCGAAAGCTACAATGAGCAGTTCTTC. The gene calls are TRBV19 and TRBJ2-1; the D is unclear. Trimming shortened V by 4 bases and J by 3 bases, and 7 bases separated the two germline ends. This CDR3 comprises 13 residues. Germline values: CDR1 LNHDA, CDR2 SQIVND (reference sequence).

This clone was detected a few times. DNA of the CDR3: TGTGCCAGCATCCCCGGGGGGACAGGGAATCAGCCCCAGCATTTT. Translating it yields CASIPGGTGNQPQHF. V and J are TRBV3-1 (or the pseudogene TRBV3-2) and TRBJ1-5; 9 nucleotides match TRBD1. CDR3 size: 15 residues. Germline CDR1 and CDR2: LGHDT and YNNKEL (reference sequence). V lost 7 bases to trimming and J lost 4 bases; unmatched junction nucleotides: 8.

The rearrangement uses TRBV6-2 or TRBV6-3 and TRBJ1-5, with TRBD1 identical over 8 bases. The germline V gene has CDR1 MNHEY and CDR2 SVGEGT. The CDR3 extends over 17 amino acids. J was trimmed by 7 bases and V by 3 bases; bases with no gene match: 14. The CDR3 nucleotides are TGTGCCAGCAGTTATCCGTCCGGGACAGGAGGATGGCAGCCCCAGCATTTT. This sequence encodes CASSYPSGTGGWQPQHF.

CDR3 residues: CASSISGRAWNEQFF. The CDR3 DNA sequence: TGTGCCAGCAGCATTAGCGGGAGGGCCTGGAATGAGCAGTTCTTC. The chain is built from TRBV9 and TRBJ2-1, with 11 bases fitting TRBD2. Germline V gives CDR1 SGDLS, CDR2 YYNGEE. Trimming took 4 bases from V and 7 from J; bases not matched to a gene: 7. The CDR3 covers 15 residues. Full variable domain (rest looked up from reference TRBV9 and TRBJ2-1): DSGVTQTPKHLITATGQRVTLRCSPRSGDLSVYWYQQSLDQGLQFLIQYYNGEERAKGNILERFSAQQFPDLHSELNLSSLELGDSALYFCASSISGRAWNEQFFGPGTRLTVL.

This rearrangement joins TRBV27 to TRBJ2-7; D is unresolved. CDR1 is MNHEY and CDR2 is SMNVEV in the germline V gene (reference sequence). This CDR3 contains 14 residues. Trimming left V 6 bases short and J 3 bases short, with 15 bases between. The CDR3 spells CASRSPGLLYEQYF. The CDR3 DNA reads TGTGCCAGCAGGTCGCCAGGCCTCCTCTACGAGCAGTACTTC.

The chain combines TRBV4-2 with TRBJ1-1, with D tentatively TRBD1 (6 bases). Germline V gives CDR1 LGHNA, CDR2 YNFKEQ. Trimming removed 2 bases at V and 4 bases at J, with 20 bases between. This CDR3 is 17 amino acids long. The CDR3 sequence is CASSQKREGGFLTEAFF. The CDR3 DNA reads as TGTGCCAGCAGCCAAAAAAGGGAAGGGGGTTTTCTCACTGAAGCTTTCTTT.

This chain uses TRBV11-2 with TRBJ1-1, with D unclear. V lost 1 base to trimming and J lost 3 bases, with 9 bases between them. The CDR3 is 14 residues long. Germline CDR1 reads SGHAT; CDR2 reads FQNNGV. The DNA for the CDR3 is TGTGCCAGCAGCTTAGTAGGGATGGACACTGAAGCTTTCTTT. Protein: CASSLVGMDTEAFF.

The V and J genes are TRBV7-3 and TRBJ2-6, with 7 bases fitting TRBD1. V trimming: 5 bases; J trimming: 1 base; junction bases outside the gene matches: 2. This CDR3 has 15 amino acids. Germline CDR1 reads SGHTA; CDR2 reads FQGTGA. The CDR3 DNA reads TGTGCCAGCAGCCCGGGACAGTCTGGGGCCAACGTCCTGACTTTC. Its translation: CASSPGQSGANVLTF.

V usage is TRBV19 and J usage is TRBJ1-5, with no clear D. CDR1 LNHDA and CDR2 SQIVND come from the germline V gene (reference sequence). The CDR3 is made up of 12 amino acids. Trimming took off 3 bases at V and 6 bases at J, with 6 bases between the two ends. CDR3 sequence (DNA): TGTGCCAGTAGTATGCCGGGTCAGCCCCAGCATTTT. Protein: CASSMPGQPQHF.

The chain is built from TRBV5-4 and TRBJ2-1; 7 bases line up with TRBD1. Germline CDR1 reads SGHNT; CDR2 reads YYREEE (reference sequence). J lost 4 bases, V lost 4 bases, and 8 bases had no gene match. The CDR3 covers 15 residues. CDR3 DNA sequence: TGTGCCAGCAGCCACGGGACAGATGATTACAATGAGCAGTTCTTC. It specifies CASSHGTDDYNEQFF.

The chain employs TRBV5-1 and TRBJ1-4, with D hard to call. CDR1 SGHRS and CDR2 YFSETQ come from the germline V gene. The length of the CDR3 is 13 residues. V lost 0 bases and J lost 8, with 8 bases in between. In DNA form, the CDR3 reads TGCGCCAGCAGCTTGGGGGAGCGGGAAAAACTGTTTTTT. This codes for CASSLGEREKLFF.

The chain carries TRBV9 and TRBJ2-1; 7 positions agree with TRBD2. Germline CDR1 reads SGDLS; CDR2 reads YYNGEE. CDR3 length equals 16 residues. The J segment lost 0 bases and the V segment lost 4 bases, leaving 7 bases of the junction unmatched. The chain's CDR3 is CASSFPSGSSYNEQFF. The CDR3 DNA is TGTGCCAGCAGCTTCCCTAGCGGAAGCTCCTACAATGAGCAGTTCTTC.

The chain couples TRBV27 to TRBJ2-3, with TRBD2 identical over 16 bases. The CDR3 extends over 17 amino acids. Germline V gene lookup returns CDR1 MNHEY and CDR2 SMNVEV (reference sequence). With V trimmed by 5 bases and J by 3 bases, 5 bases remained unmatched. Here the CDR3 reads CASSPGLAGGPTDTQYF. The CDR3 nucleotides are TGTGCCAGCAGTCCGGGACTAGCGGGGGGGCCAACAGATACGCAGTATTTT.

This clone came up once. This chain links TRBV6-5 with TRBJ2-7; 8 positions match TRBD2. This CDR3 is built from 15 residues. V lost 5 bases to trimming and J lost 5 bases; unmatched junction nucleotides: 11. The germline V gene has CDR1 MNHEY and CDR2 SVGAGI. CDR3 nucleotides: TGTGCCAGCAGTAAAACCGGGACTAGTATTCACGAGCAGTACTTC. This translates into CASSKTGTSIHEQYF.

The V call is TRBV6-5, the J call TRBJ2-2; 7 bases agree with TRBD1. The CDR3 covers 14 residues. The junction had 8 bases not matched to a gene; V was cut back by 6 bases and J by 7 bases. Germline assignment: CDR1 MNHEY and CDR2 SVGAGI. The CDR3, as DNA: TGTGCCAGCAGCGGGACAGAAGGGTTCGGGGAGCTGTTTTTT. This codes for CASSGTEGFGELFF.

The chain carries TRBV6-2 or TRBV6-3 and TRBJ2-2; weak D call: TRBD2 (6 bases). This CDR3 is 15 amino acids long. From germline, CDR1 is MNHEY and CDR2 SVGEGT. Trimming left V 2 bases short and J 5 bases short, with 12 bases between. The CDR3 reads CASSYDGGTTGELFF. CDR3 sequence (DNA): TGTGCCAGCAGTTACGATGGCGGGACTACCGGGGAGCTGTTTTTT.

The rearrangement joins TRBV15 to TRBJ1-1; D unresolved. Between the trimmed V and J ends, which lost 3 bases and 0 bases, there was a span of 8 bases. Germline V gene data show CDR1 as LNHNV and CDR2 as YYDKDF (reference sequence). The CDR3 is 14 residues long. CDR3 bases: TGTGCCACCAGCAGTAGGTTTATGAACACTGAAGCTTTCTTT. Residues: CATSSRFMNTEAFF.

This rearrangement joins TRBV2 to TRBJ1-1; a possible D gene is TRBD1 (5 bases). CDR1 and CDR2 from the germline V gene are SNHLY and FYNNEI. V was trimmed by 7 bases and J by 4 bases, leaving 10 bases between them. CDR3 length equals 12 residues. The CDR3 spells CASIGGSTEAFF. The CDR3 DNA sequence: TGTGCCAGCATTGGGGGGAGCACTGAAGCTTTCTTT.

The rearrangement links TRBV27 to TRBJ1-2, with TRBD1 identical over 8 bases. V shed 5 bases and J 0 bases; nucleotides not matched to a gene: 5. The CDR3 contains 15 residues. CDR1 and CDR2 (germline): MNHEY, SMNVEV (reference sequence). In nucleotides, the CDR3 is TGTGCCAGCAGTGGGACAGGCCCAGCTAACTATGGCTACACCTTC. It translates to CASSGTGPANYGYTF.

This chain uses TRBV27 with TRBJ1-2, with D hard to call. Germline V gives CDR1 MNHEY, CDR2 SMNVEV (reference sequence). This CDR3 has 13 residues. V lost 3 bases to trimming and J lost 7 bases, with 12 bases between them. Here the CDR3 DNA reads TGTGCCAGCAGTTTTAAAGGCTTTGGTGGCTACACCTTC. Translation: CASSFKGFGGYTF.